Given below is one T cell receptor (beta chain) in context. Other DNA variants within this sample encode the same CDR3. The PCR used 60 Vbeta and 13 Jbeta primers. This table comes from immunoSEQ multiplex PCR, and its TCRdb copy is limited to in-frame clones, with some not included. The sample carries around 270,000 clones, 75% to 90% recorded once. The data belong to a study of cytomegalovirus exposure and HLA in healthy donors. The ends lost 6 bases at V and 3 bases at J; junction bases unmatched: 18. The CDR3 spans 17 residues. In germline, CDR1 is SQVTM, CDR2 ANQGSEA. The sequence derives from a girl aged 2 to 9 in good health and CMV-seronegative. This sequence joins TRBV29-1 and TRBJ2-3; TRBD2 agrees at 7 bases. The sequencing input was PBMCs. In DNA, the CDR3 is TGCAGCGTCGAGATCCCCACCGGACTAGAGGAAACAGATACGCAGTATTTT. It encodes CSVEIPTGLEETDTQYF.